This T cell receptor beta chain comes out of a study of early T cells in non-severe SARS-CoV-2 infection. MiXCR was run by TCRdb on the 5' RACE reads, yielding one entry per CDR3 protein. The sample holds some 36,000 distinct CDR3 sequences, about 6% seen once. In its sample, this clonotype was seen many times. The receptor comes from an adult who was a healthcare worker with PCR-confirmed SARS-CoV-2 infection or an uninfected control (not recorded which). Sequencing was carried out using whole blood.

The CDR3 is CASSTGTSGGYEQYF. CDR3 bases: TGTGCCAGTAGTACAGGGACTAGCGGGGGCTACGAGCAGTACTTC. This rearrangement joins TRBV19 to TRBJ2-7; the match to TRBD2 covers 14 bases. The germline CDR1 and CDR2 sequences are LNHDA and SQIVND (reference sequence). The CDR3 is 15 residues long. Trimming at V came to 4 bases and at J to 3 bases, leaving 2 bases not matched to a gene.